The clone carrying this T cell receptor (beta chain) was observed at least ten times. Its cognate antigen is unknown. Germline V gene lookup returns CDR1 SGHAT and CDR2 FQNNGV. Trimming cost V 0 bases and J 7 bases, with 16 bases left between them. The length of the CDR3 is 16 residues. This specimen belongs to a study of T cells in Graves' hyperthyroidism and ophthalmopathy. Overall study findings and caveats: Classification by a 13 V-J model distinguished ophthalmopathy from stable hyperthyroidism.

The study excluded patients with uncontrolled infection, other autoimmune disease, pregnancy or lactation. Thyroid ultrasound, orbital computed tomography, clinical symptoms, and serum thyroxine and TRAb underpinned diagnoses. Amplification targeted TCR beta CDR3 regions from RNA transcripts. Using the HTBI primer set, a first-round RT-PCR was run on the TCR CDR3. MiXCR was run by TCRdb on the multiplex PCR reads, yielding one entry per CDR3 protein. The sample has about 300,000 distinct CDR3 sequences, 15% to 20% seen once. Sequencing used blood. V usage is TRBV11-2 and J usage is TRBJ2-4; TRBD1 or TRBD2 may be the D gene (6 bases each). This clonotype was sampled from a man aged 45-65 years with Graves' ophthalmopathy. The CDR3 sequence is CASSLDPSTGRNIQYF. CDR3 sequence (DNA): TGTGCCAGCAGCTTAGATCCTAGTACAGGGAGGAACATTCAGTACTTC.